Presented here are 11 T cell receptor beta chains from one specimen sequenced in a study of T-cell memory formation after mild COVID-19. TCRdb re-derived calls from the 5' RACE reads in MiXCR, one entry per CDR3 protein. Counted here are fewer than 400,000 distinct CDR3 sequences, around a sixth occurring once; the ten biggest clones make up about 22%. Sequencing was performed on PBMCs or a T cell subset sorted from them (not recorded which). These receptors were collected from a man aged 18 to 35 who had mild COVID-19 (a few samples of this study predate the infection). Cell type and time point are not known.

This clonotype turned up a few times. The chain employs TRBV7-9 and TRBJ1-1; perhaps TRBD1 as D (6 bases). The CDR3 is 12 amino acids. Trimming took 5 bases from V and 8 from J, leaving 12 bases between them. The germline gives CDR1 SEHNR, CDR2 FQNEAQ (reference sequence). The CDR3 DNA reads TGTGCCAGCAGCGAGGGACACCTGGAAGCTTTCTTT. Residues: CASSEGHLEAFF.

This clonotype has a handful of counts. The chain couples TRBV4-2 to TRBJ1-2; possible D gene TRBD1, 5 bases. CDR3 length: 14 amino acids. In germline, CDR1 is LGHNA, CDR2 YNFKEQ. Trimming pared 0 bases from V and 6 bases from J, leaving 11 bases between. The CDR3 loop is CASSQEGGRDGYTF. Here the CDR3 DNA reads TGTGCCAGCAGCCAAGAAGGAGGCAGGGATGGCTACACCTTC.

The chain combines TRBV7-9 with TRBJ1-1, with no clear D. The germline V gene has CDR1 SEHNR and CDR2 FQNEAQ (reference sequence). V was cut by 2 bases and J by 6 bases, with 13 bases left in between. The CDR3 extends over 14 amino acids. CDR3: CASSLSGRSAEAFF. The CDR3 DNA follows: TGTGCCAGCAGCTTATCGGGTAGAAGCGCTGAAGCTTTCTTT.

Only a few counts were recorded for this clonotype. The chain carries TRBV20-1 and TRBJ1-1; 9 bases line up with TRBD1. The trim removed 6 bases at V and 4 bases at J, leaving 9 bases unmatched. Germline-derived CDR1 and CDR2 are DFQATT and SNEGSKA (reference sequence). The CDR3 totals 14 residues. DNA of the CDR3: TGCAGTGCACCCCCACAGGGGGCGATCACTGAAGCTTTCTTT. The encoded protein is CSAPPQGAITEAFF.

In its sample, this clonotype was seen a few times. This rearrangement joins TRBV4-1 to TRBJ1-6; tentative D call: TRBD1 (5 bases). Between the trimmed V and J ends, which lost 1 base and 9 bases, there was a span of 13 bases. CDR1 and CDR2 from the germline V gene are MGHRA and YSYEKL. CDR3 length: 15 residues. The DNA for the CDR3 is TGCGCCAGCAGCCAAGTGGGGCCGGGGGTTTCACCCCTCCACTTT. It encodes CASSQVGPGVSPLHF.

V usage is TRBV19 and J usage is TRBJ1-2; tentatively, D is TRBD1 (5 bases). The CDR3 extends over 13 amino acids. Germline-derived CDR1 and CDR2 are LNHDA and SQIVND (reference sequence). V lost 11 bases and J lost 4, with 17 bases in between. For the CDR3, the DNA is TGTGCCGCACAAATAAAGGGGACCTATGGCTACACCTTC. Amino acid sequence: CAAQIKGTYGYTF.

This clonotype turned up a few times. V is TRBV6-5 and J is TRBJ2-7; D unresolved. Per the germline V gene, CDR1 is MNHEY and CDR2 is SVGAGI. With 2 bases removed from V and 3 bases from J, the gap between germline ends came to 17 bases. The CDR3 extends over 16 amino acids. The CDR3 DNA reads TGTGCCAGCAGTTACGCCGAAGGGAAACCGCTCTACGAGCAGTACTTC. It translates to CASSYAEGKPLYEQYF.

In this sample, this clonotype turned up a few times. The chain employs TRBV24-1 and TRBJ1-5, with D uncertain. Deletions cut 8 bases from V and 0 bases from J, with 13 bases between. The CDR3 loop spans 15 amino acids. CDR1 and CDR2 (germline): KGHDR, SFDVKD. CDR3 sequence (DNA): TGTGCCACCACCCTAAGGGCGGATAGCAATCAGCCCCAGCATTTT. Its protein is CATTLRADSNQPQHF.

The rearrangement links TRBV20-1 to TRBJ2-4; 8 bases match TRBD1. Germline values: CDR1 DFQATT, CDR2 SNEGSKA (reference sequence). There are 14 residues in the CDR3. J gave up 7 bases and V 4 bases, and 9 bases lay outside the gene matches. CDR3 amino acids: CSATSTGAANIQYF. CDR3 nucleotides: TGCAGTGCTACCTCGACAGGGGCGGCTAACATTCAGTACTTC.

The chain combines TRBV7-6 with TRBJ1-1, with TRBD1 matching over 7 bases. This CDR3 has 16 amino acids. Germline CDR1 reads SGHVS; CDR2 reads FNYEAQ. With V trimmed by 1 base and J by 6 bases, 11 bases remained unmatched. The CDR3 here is CASSLETGSIFSEAFF. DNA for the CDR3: TGTGCCAGCAGCTTAGAGACAGGGTCGATTTTTTCTGAAGCTTTCTTT.

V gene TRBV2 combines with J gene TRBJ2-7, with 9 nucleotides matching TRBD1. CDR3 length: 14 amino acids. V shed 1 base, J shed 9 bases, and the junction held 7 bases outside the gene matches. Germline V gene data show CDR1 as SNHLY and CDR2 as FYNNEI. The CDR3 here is CASSEENRGRGQYF. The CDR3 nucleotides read TGTGCCAGCAGTGAAGAGAACAGGGGGCGCGGGCAGTACTTC.